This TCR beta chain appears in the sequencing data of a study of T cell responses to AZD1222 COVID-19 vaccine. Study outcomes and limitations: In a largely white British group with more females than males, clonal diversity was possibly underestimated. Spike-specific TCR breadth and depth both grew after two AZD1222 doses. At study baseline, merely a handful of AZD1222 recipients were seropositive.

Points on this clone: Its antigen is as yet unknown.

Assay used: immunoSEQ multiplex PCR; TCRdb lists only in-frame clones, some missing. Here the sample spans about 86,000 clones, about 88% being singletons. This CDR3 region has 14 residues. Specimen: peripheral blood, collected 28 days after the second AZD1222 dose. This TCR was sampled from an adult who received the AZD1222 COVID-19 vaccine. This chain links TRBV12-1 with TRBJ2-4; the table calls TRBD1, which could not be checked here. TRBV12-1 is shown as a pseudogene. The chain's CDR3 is CASSLQGAKNIQYF. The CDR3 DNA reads TGTGCCAGCAGCCTACAGGGAGCCAAAAACATTCAGTACTTC.